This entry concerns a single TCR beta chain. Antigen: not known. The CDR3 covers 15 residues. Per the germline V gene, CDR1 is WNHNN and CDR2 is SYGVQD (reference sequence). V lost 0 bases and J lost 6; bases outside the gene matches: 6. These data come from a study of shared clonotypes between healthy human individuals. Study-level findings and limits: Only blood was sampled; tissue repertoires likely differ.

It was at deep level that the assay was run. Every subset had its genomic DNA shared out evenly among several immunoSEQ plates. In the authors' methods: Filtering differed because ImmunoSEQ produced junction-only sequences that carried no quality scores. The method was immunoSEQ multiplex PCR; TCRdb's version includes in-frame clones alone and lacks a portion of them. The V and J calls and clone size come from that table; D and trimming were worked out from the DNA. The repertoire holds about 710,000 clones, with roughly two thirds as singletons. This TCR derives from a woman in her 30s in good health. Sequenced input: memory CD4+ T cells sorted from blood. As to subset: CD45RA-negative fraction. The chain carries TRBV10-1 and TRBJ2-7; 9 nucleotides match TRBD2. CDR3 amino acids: CASSESAGGPSEQYF. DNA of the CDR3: TGCGCCAGCAGTGAGTCGGCGGGAGGGCCCAGCGAGCAGTACTTC.